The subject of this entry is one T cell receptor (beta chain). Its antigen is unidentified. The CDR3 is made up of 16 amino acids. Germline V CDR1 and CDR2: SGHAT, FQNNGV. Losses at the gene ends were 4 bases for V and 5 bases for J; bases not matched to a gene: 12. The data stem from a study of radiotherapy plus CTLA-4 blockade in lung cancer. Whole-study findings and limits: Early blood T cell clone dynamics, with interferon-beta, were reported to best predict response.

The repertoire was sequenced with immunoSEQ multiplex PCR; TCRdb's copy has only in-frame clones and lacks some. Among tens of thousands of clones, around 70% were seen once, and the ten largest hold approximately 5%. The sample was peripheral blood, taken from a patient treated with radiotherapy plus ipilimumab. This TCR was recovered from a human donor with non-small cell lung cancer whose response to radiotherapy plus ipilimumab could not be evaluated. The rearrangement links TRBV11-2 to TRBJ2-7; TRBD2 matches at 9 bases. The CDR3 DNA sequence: TGTGCCAGCAGCTCGCGGGGCGGGAGGGCCTGGGACGAGCAGTACTTC. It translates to CASSSRGGRAWDEQYF.